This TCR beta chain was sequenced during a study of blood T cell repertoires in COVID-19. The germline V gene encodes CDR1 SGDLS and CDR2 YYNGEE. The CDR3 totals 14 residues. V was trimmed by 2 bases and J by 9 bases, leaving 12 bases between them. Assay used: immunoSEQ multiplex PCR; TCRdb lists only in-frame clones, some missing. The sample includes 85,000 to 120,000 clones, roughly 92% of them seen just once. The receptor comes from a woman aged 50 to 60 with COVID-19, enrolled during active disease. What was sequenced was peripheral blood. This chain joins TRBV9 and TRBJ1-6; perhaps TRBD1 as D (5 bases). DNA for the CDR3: TGTGCCAGCAGCGTCGGGGGAGTAGGTTCACCCCTCCACTTT. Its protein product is CASSVGGVGSPLHF.